The 31 T cell receptor beta chains below were found in one sample sequenced in a study of vaccination effects on CD4 cells after COVID-19. The antigens of these receptors remain unknown. Generated by immunoSEQ multiplex PCR, the TCRdb table keeps only in-frame clones and is missing some. The sample has about 69,000 clones, around four fifths seen once. Sequencing in the ViraFEST assay came after antigen-specific CD4+ T cells had been expanded with viral peptide pools, which were used to stimulate PBMC. With nine to eleven days of culture completed, CD4+ T cells were isolated. Either the BNT162b2 or mRNA-1273 vaccine was given to participants in two doses. The starting material was CD4+ T cells from PBMCs cultured with HCoV-OC43 spike peptides, obtained after COVID-19 vaccination. The sample's subset: HCoV-OC43 spike overlapping peptide pool stimulation. The receptor set was obtained from a human donor who received a COVID-19 vaccine.

V is TRBV12-3 or TRBV12-4 and J is TRBJ1-3; D ambiguous. V was clipped by 7 bases and J by 4 bases, with 5 bases between them. The CDR3 spans 11 residues. The CDR3, as DNA: TGTGCCAGCACCGAGGGAAACACCATATATTTT. This sequence encodes CASTEGNTIYF.

This sequence joins TRBV7-9 and TRBJ1-2; D may be TRBD1 (5 bases). V was trimmed by 4 bases and J by 6 bases, leaving 15 bases between them. Germline V gene data show CDR1 as SEHNR and CDR2 as FQNEAQ (reference sequence). This CDR3 spans 14 amino acids. The CDR3 nucleotides read TGTGCCAGCAGCTCATCAGGGAGGGGCAATGGCTACACCTTC. Translating it yields CASSSSGRGNGYTF.

This clone appeared once. The chain combines TRBV6-5 with TRBJ1-5, with D maybe TRBD1 (5 bases). This CDR3 comprises 15 residues. The germline V and J ends were trimmed by 5 bases and 2 bases, with 13 bases remaining between them. Germline CDR1 is MNHEY and CDR2 is SVGAGI. The CDR3: CASSPDGGGNQPQHF. The CDR3 DNA reads TGTGCCAGCAGTCCCGACGGGGGTGGCAATCAGCCCCAGCATTTT.

CDR3 bases: TGCGCCAGCAGCCTCCAGGGGCAAAATTCACCCCTCCACTTT. Protein product: CASSLQGQNSPLHF. The chain joins TRBV4-1 to TRBJ1-6, with D perhaps matching TRBD1 (6 bases). The ends were cut back, 4 bases at V and 7 bases at J, with 11 bases in the middle. The CDR3 has 14 amino acids. Per germline, CDR1 MGHRA and CDR2 YSYEKL.

The chain employs TRBV18 and TRBJ2-7; TRBD1 matches at 8 bases. The V gene's germline CDR1 is KGHSH and CDR2 LQKENI. The CDR3 length is 14 residues. Trimming removed 3 bases from V and 2 bases from J; junction bases left unmatched: 3. In DNA, the CDR3 is TGTGCCAGCTCACCTTCACAGGGGGCCTACGAGCAGTACGTC. This codes for CASSPSQGAYEQYV.

The rearrangement links TRBV5-8 to TRBJ2-5; D tentatively reads TRBD1 or TRBD2 (6 bases each). The CDR3 spans 16 residues. Trimming removed 0 bases at V and 6 bases at J, with 18 bases between. Germline V lookup: CDR1 SGHTS, CDR2 YDEGEE. The CDR3 spells CASSLASGTQGKTQYF. The CDR3 nucleotides are TGTGCCAGCAGCTTGGCCTCCGGGACTCAGGGGAAGACCCAGTACTTC. The complete variable domain, with remaining parts taken from reference TRBV5-8 and TRBJ2-5, reads EAGVTQSPTHLIKTRGQQATLRCSPISGHTSVYWYQQALGLGLQFLLWYDEGEERNRGNFPPRFSGRQFPNYSSELNVNALELEDSALYLCASSLASGTQGKTQYFGPGTRLLVL.

The gene calls are TRBV28 and TRBJ1-5; D is perhaps TRBD1 (5 bases). Germline lookup yields CDR1 MDHEN and CDR2 SYDVKM. CDR3 length equals 16 residues. V was trimmed by 5 bases and J by 6 bases, leaving 20 bases between them. The chain's CDR3 is CASSLPPGGSRQPQHF. In DNA, the CDR3 is TGTGCCAGCAGTCTGCCCCCGGGGGGGAGCCGTCAGCCCCAGCATTTT.

The rearrangement links TRBV6-4 to TRBJ2-3; D gene ambiguous. The V end lost 1 base, the J end lost 5 bases, and 4 bases lay between the germline ends. CDR1 is MRHNA and CDR2 is SNTAGT in the germline V gene. The CDR3 spans 12 residues. CDR3 DNA sequence: TGTGCCAGCAGTGACTGGGGAGATACGCAGTATTTT. Residues: CASSDWGDTQYF.

The genes are TRBV5-1 and TRBJ1-5; D gene ambiguous. The CDR3 consists of 16 residues. From germline, CDR1 is SGHRS and CDR2 YFSETQ. V dropped 2 bases and J dropped 0 bases, with 12 bases sitting between them. The DNA of the CDR3 is TGCGCCAGCAGCTTCGGTGGACCGAATAGCAATCAGCCCCAGCATTTT. Translation gives CASSFGGPNSNQPQHF.

This clone has more than one count but fewer than ten. The rearrangement links TRBV7-2 to TRBJ1-1, with a tentative D call TRBD1 (5 bases). There are 11 residues in the CDR3. Trimming removed 9 bases from V and 1 base from J, with 6 bases in between. Germline V gene data show CDR1 as SGHTA and CDR2 as FQGNSA. DNA of the CDR3: TGTGCCAGGAGGGGGAACACTGAAGCTTTCTTT. This encodes CARRGNTEAFF.

The chain recombines TRBV6-5 with TRBJ2-3; D is ambiguous. CDR1 is MNHEY and CDR2 is SVGAGI in the germline V gene. The CDR3 runs to 12 residues. Between the trimmed V and J ends, which lost 6 bases and 0 bases, there was a span of 4 bases. The CDR3 spells CASSGSTDTQYF. The DNA of the CDR3 is TGTGCCAGCAGCGGGAGCACAGATACGCAGTATTTT.

The V gene is TRBV7-9, the J gene TRBJ1-2; possible D gene TRBD1, 5 bases. Germline CDR1 reads SEHNR; CDR2 reads FQNEAQ (reference sequence). Deletions cut 5 bases from V and 4 bases from J, with 11 bases between. This CDR3 spans 13 amino acids. The CDR3 nucleotides read TGTGCCAGCAGCATCAGACAGCTCTATGGCTACACCTTC. Translating it yields CASSIRQLYGYTF.

V is TRBV6-5 and J is TRBJ2-1; unclear D gene. CDR3 size: 11 residues. V was clipped by 0 bases and J by 15 bases, with 9 bases between them. Germline-derived CDR1 and CDR2 are MNHEY and SVGAGI. The CDR3 sequence: CASSYSGSVFF. The CDR3 bases are TGTGCCAGCAGTTACTCAGGGTCCGTGTTCTTC.

The rearrangement uses TRBV14 and TRBJ2-1; possibly TRBD1 for D (6 bases). CDR1 and CDR2 (germline): SGHDN, FVKESK. V lost 6 bases, J lost 1 base, and 22 bases lay in between. This CDR3 is built from 18 residues. CDR3: CASSRRKSYRASYNEQFF. The CDR3, as DNA: TGTGCCAGCAGTCGACGAAAGAGTTACAGGGCTTCCTACAATGAGCAGTTCTTC.

The chain carries TRBV11-2 and TRBJ2-5; no firm D call. The CDR3 has 13 amino acids. Germline loops: CDR1 SGHAT, CDR2 FQNNGV. The V and J ends lost 4 bases and 4 bases respectively, with 10 bases between them. CDR3 amino acids: CASSWRRGETQYF. The CDR3 bases are TGTGCCAGCAGCTGGCGCAGAGGAGAGACCCAGTACTTC.

The genes are TRBV28 and TRBJ1-1; 10 bases map to TRBD1. J was trimmed by 5 bases and V by 5 bases; bases with no gene match: 11. This CDR3 region has 16 residues. Germline CDR1 MDHEN, CDR2 SYDVKM. Here the CDR3 DNA reads TGTGCCAGCAGTATACGACAGGGGGCAGGGTTGACTGAAGCTTTCTTT. This sequence encodes CASSIRQGAGLTEAFF.

This chain connects TRBV5-1 to TRBJ2-3, with D possibly TRBD2 on 7 matching bases. Trimming left V 1 base short and J 3 bases short, with 15 bases between. This CDR3 has 16 amino acids. The germline V gene encodes CDR1 SGHRS and CDR2 YFSETQ. The CDR3 DNA reads as TGCGCCAGCAGCTTGTCTTCGGGGGGCCTGACAGATACGCAGTATTTT. It yields the protein CASSLSSGGLTDTQYF. Full variable domain (missing parts from reference TRBV5-1 and TRBJ2-3): KAGVTQTPRYLIKTRGQQVTLSCSPISGHRSVSWYQQTPGQGLQFLFEYFSETQRNKGNFPGRFSGRQFSNSRSEMNVSTLELGDSALYLCASSLSSGGLTDTQYFGPGTRLTVL.

In regard to this clone: Other nucleotide sequences in the sample specify the same CDR3. The rearrangement uses TRBV19 and TRBJ2-1, with TRBD1 matching over 7 bases. Per germline, CDR1 LNHDA and CDR2 SQIVND (reference sequence). J was trimmed by 1 base and V by 5 bases; bases with no gene match: 5. This CDR3 region has 15 residues. CDR3 sequence reads: CASSPGTASYNEQFF. CDR3 nucleotide sequence: TGTGCCAGTAGTCCGGGGACAGCTTCCTACAATGAGCAGTTCTTC.

This sequence joins TRBV5-1 and TRBJ2-3, with a tentative D call TRBD2 (6 bases). The CDR3 covers 14 residues. Per the germline V gene, CDR1 is SGHRS and CDR2 is YFSETQ. V dropped 5 bases and J dropped 0 bases, with 10 bases sitting between them. CDR3 protein: CASRREPSTDTQYF. Here the CDR3 DNA reads TGCGCCAGCAGGCGGGAACCTAGCACAGATACGCAGTATTTT.

The rearrangement uses TRBV25-1 and TRBJ2-5; D might be TRBD1 (7 bases). CDR1 MGHDK and CDR2 SYGVNS come from the germline V gene. The CDR3 has 14 amino acids. V lost 2 bases and J 4 bases, leaving 11 bases between the germline ends. The CDR3 spells CASSEQGGIETQYF. The CDR3 DNA is TGTGCCAGCAGTGAACAGGGGGGTATAGAGACCCAGTACTTC.

This rearrangement joins TRBV30 to TRBJ1-6; 9 nucleotides line up with TRBD1. Germline trimming cut 8 bases from V and 7 bases from J; bases unmatched to any gene: 9. CDR3 length equals 14 residues. Germline V lookup: CDR1 GTSNPN, CDR2 SVGIG (reference sequence). CDR3 loop: CAGYRGLRNSPLHF. In nucleotides, the CDR3 is TGTGCCGGCTACAGGGGGCTGAGGAATTCACCCCTCCACTTT.

The J gene is TRBJ2-3, the V gene TRBV7-2, with 8 bases lining up with TRBD2. V shed 5 bases and J 3 bases; nucleotides not matched to a gene: 4. The CDR3 runs to 14 residues. Germline-derived CDR1 and CDR2 are SGHTA and FQGNSA. Here the CDR3 DNA reads TGTGCCAGCAGCCGGGGGGGTGGAACAGATACGCAGTATTTT. It yields the protein CASSRGGGTDTQYF.

The table lists this clone with a few counts. The genes are TRBV7-2 and TRBJ1-5; possible D gene TRBD1, 6 bases. The germline gives CDR1 SGHTA, CDR2 FQGNSA. The ends were cut back, 5 bases at V and 4 bases at J, with 9 bases in the middle. The CDR3 is 13 amino acids. This chain's CDR3 is CASSLQGNQPQHF. The CDR3 bases are TGTGCCAGCAGCCTCCAGGGGAATCAGCCCCAGCATTTT.

The CDR3 sequence: CASSLKAGGEQYV. As DNA, the CDR3 is TGTGCCAGCAGCCTAAAAGCAGGGGGCGAGCAGTACGTC. The V gene is TRBV7-2, the J gene TRBJ2-7; TRBD1 matches 7 bases. J was trimmed by 6 bases and V by 5 bases; bases with no gene match: 7. CDR3 size: 13 residues. Germline-derived CDR1 and CDR2 are SGHTA and FQGNSA.

The sample holds a few counts of this clone. J is TRBJ1-5 and V is TRBV30; 9 nucleotides line up with TRBD1. The CDR3 has 14 amino acids. V gave up 1 base and J gave up 7 bases; unmatched junction bases: 5. The germline CDR1 and CDR2 sequences are GTSNPN and SVGIG (reference sequence). The CDR3 here is CAWSGTGGGQPQHF. The CDR3 DNA reads as TGTGCCTGGAGTGGAACAGGGGGCGGGCAGCCCCAGCATTTT.

This chain connects TRBV5-6 to TRBJ2-1; no clear D gene. Germline V gene sequence: CDR1 SGHDT, CDR2 YYEEEE. This CDR3 spans 16 amino acids. The V end was cut by 0 bases, the J end by 0 bases, with 10 bases between. The CDR3 loop is CASSLARISSYNEQFF. Written as DNA, the CDR3 is TGTGCCAGCAGCTTGGCTCGGATCAGCTCCTACAATGAGCAGTTCTTC.

In DNA form, the CDR3 reads TGTGCCAGCAGCCAAGAGGCCCTAGCGGGGAATGAGCAGTACGTC. Amino acid sequence: CASSQEALAGNEQYV. J is TRBJ2-7 and V is TRBV14; 9 bases are a match to TRBD2. CDR1 is SGHDN, CDR2 FVKESK, per germline. The CDR3 sequence is 15 residues long. V lost 0 bases to trimming and J lost 7 bases; unmatched junction nucleotides: 7.

This chain uses TRBV19 with TRBJ1-2; 7 bases fit TRBD1. The germline V gene encodes CDR1 LNHDA and CDR2 SQIVND (reference sequence). CDR3 length: 14 amino acids. Trimming cost V 3 bases and J 8 bases; bases outside gene matches: 9. CDR3 sequence: CASSMEQGLGGYTF. CDR3 nucleotides: TGTGCCAGTAGTATGGAACAGGGGTTGGGAGGCTACACCTTC.

This chain uses TRBV6-5 with TRBJ2-5; D is possibly TRBD1 or TRBD2 (5 bases each). Germline-derived CDR1 and CDR2 are MNHEY and SVGAGI. Trimming took off 2 bases at V and 5 bases at J, with 18 bases between the two ends. The CDR3 contains 16 residues. Here the CDR3 DNA reads TGTGCCAGCAGTTACCGGGACCCCCGCGCGTCCGAGACCCAGTACTTC. Encoded protein: CASSYRDPRASETQYF.

V and J are TRBV4-1 and TRBJ1-2; TRBD1 might be the D (5 bases). The V end lost 0 bases, the J end lost 13 bases, and 21 bases lay between the germline ends. The CDR3 is made up of 15 amino acids. Per the germline V gene, CDR1 is MGHRA and CDR2 is YSYEKL. CDR3 sequence: CASSQDTVRGYSGTF. The CDR3 nucleotides are TGCGCCAGCAGCCAAGATACCGTTAGGGGCTACTCCGGCACCTTC.

The chain uses TRBV9 and TRBJ1-2; D is unresolved. Germline V gene lookup returns CDR1 SGDLS and CDR2 YYNGEE. Trimming took off 4 bases at V and 0 bases at J, with 7 bases between the two ends. The CDR3 covers 13 residues. CDR3: CASSLNTNYGYTF. The CDR3 DNA reads TGTGCCAGCAGCCTCAATACTAACTATGGCTACACCTTC. Full variable domain (rest looked up from reference TRBV9 and TRBJ1-2): DSGVTQTPKHLITATGQRVTLRCSPRSGDLSVYWYQQSLDQGLQFLIQYYNGEERAKGNILERFSAQQFPDLHSELNLSSLELGDSALYFCASSLNTNYGYTFGSGTRLTVV.